This T cell receptor beta chain was sequenced in a study of T-cell reconstitution after alpha-beta-depleted transplantation in children. Notes on the study in general: TCRbeta diversity was high at day 60 in some patients (a result of surviving recipient T cells and thymic progenitors). In patients about two months after transplant, alpha-beta T cells reportedly arose from several hundred expanded graft clones. T cells produced anew were the main source of T-cell counts and diversity one year after transplant.

Losses at the gene ends were 4 bases for V and 0 bases for J; bases not matched to a gene: 9. Germline V CDR1 and CDR2: LGHNA, YSLEER. CDR3 length: 18 residues. The TCRbeta library incorporated unique molecular identifiers. TCRdb re-called the PCR reads through MiXCR, storing one row per CDR3 protein. The data show nearly 350,000 distinct CDR3 sequences, roughly 15% seen once. This clonotype has just a few counts. As yet, its antigen is unknown. This TCR was sampled from a male patient aged 2 to 10 who had a stem cell transplant for acute lymphoblastic leukemia, so the T cells may come from the graft donor. Sequencing was performed on PBMCs, mostly from graft donor cells, taken 360 days after TCRalphabeta/CD19-depleted stem cell transplant. V gene TRBV4-3 combines with J gene TRBJ2-6; 7 positions agree with TRBD2. The CDR3 DNA is TGCGCCAGCAGCCGAGTAAGGGAGGGACTCTCTGGGGCCAACGTCCTGACTTTC. Its protein product is CASSRVREGLSGANVLTF.